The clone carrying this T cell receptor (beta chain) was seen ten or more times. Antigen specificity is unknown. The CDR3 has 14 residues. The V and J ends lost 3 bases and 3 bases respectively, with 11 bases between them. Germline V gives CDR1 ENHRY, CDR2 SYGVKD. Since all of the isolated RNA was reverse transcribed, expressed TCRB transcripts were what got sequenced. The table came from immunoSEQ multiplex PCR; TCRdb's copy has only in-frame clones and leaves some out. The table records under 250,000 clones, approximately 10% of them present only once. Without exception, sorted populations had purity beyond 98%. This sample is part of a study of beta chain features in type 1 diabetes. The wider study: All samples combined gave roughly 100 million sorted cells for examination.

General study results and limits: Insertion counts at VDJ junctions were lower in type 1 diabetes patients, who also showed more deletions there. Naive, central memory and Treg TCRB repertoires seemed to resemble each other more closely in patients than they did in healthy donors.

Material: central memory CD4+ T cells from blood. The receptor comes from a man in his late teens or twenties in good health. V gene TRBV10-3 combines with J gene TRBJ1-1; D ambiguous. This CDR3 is CAISESSEYTEAFF. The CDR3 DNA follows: TGTGCCATCAGTGAATCCAGCGAGTACACTGAAGCTTTCTTT.